Below, 29 T cell receptor beta chains from the same sample are listed, as sequenced in a study of shared T cell receptors in the human thymus (dated by TCRdb to the early 2020s). The protocol used for the library was the immunoSEQ multiplex PCR assay. This is the immuneACCESS table as TCRdb keeps it, with only in-frame sequences that have V and J called. A part of the clones is gone; compared with another copy, unresolved V genes explain less than half, and the rest is unexplained. Here the sample has about 660,000 clones; 88% occur a single time. Around 0.01% of the sample rests with the top ten. The data were also submitted as part of a second study, on human thymus T cells.

Sequenced sample: thymocytes. These receptors originate from a boy younger than two with a congenital heart defect. Donor details come from another sample of the same person, matched by shared clones.

This chain connects TRBV4-1 to TRBJ2-7; 10 nucleotides match TRBD2. V was clipped by 0 bases and J by 0 bases; unmatched bases: 8. From germline, CDR1 is MGHRA and CDR2 YSYEKL. The CDR3 consists of 18 residues. The CDR3 spells CASSQDAPGTSDSYEQYF. In DNA, the CDR3 is TGCGCCAGCAGCCAAGACGCACCCGGGACTAGCGACTCCTACGAGCAGTACTTC.

V is TRBV29-1 and J is TRBJ2-1; TRBD2 matches 11 bases. CDR1 SQVTM and CDR2 ANQGSEA come from the germline V gene. This CDR3 spans 16 amino acids. With V trimmed by 6 bases and J by 2 bases, 9 bases remained unmatched. CDR3 loop: CSVRSLAGDPYNEQFF. DNA of the CDR3: TGCAGCGTACGATCACTAGCGGGAGATCCCTACAATGAGCAGTTCTTC.

This sequence joins TRBV5-5 and TRBJ2-4; possible D gene TRBD2, 6 bases. Trimming removed 0 bases from V and 0 bases from J, with 13 bases in between. Germline values: CDR1 SGHKS, CDR2 YYEKEE (reference sequence). The CDR3 has 17 amino acids. The CDR3 DNA reads TGTGCCAGCAGCTTGGACGGGGCGGAGGGAGCCAAAAACATTCAGTACTTC. Protein sequence: CASSLDGAEGAKNIQYF.

The rearrangement joins TRBV28 to TRBJ2-7, with 9 positions matching TRBD1. The CDR3 covers 16 residues. Germline V CDR1 and CDR2: MDHEN, SYDVKM. With 3 bases clipped from V and 6 bases from J, the junction kept 12 bases outside the gene matches. The CDR3 protein is CASSFGPGQGDGEQYF. The CDR3 nucleotides read TGTGCCAGCAGTTTCGGACCGGGACAGGGAGACGGCGAGCAGTACTTC.

The chain links TRBV6-5 to TRBJ1-1; TRBD1 agrees at 7 bases. Per the germline V gene, CDR1 is MNHEY and CDR2 is SVGAGI. J was trimmed by 0 bases and V by 6 bases; bases with no gene match: 7. The CDR3 is 15 residues long. CDR3 sequence (DNA): TGTGCCAGCAGAATTACAGGGGCCATGAACACTGAAGCTTTCTTT. Translated: CASRITGAMNTEAFF.

The genes are TRBV6-6 and TRBJ2-7; weak D call: TRBD1 (6 bases). The CDR3 sequence is 14 residues long. Trimming took 2 bases from V and 6 from J, leaving 14 bases between them. Germline CDR1 is MNHNY and CDR2 is SVGAGI (reference sequence). The DNA for the CDR3 is TGTGCCAGCAGTTACACACATGGGGGCGGCGAGCAGTACTTC. Translation gives CASSYTHGGGEQYF.

The V call is TRBV4-3, the J call TRBJ2-7; 13 positions match TRBD2. Germline CDR1 and CDR2: LGHNA and YSLEER. V shed 4 bases, J shed 5 bases, and the junction held 8 bases outside the gene matches. The CDR3 totals 16 residues. The CDR3 spells CASSPRTSGRYHEQYF. CDR3 DNA: TGCGCCAGCAGCCCGCGGACTAGCGGGAGATACCACGAGCAGTACTTC.

The chain combines TRBV28 with TRBJ2-3; TRBD1 matches at 7 bases. This CDR3 comprises 19 residues. The germline V gene encodes CDR1 MDHEN and CDR2 SYDVKM. V was clipped by 2 bases and J by 0 bases; unmatched bases: 14. CDR3 region: CASSLPGTEYIASTDTQYF. The CDR3 DNA reads TGTGCCAGCAGTTTACCGGGGACAGAATATATAGCTAGCACAGATACGCAGTATTTT.

The chain combines TRBV7-9 with TRBJ2-1; perhaps TRBD2 as D (5 bases). Trimming stripped 5 bases from V and 8 bases from J, with 22 bases between. The CDR3 is 16 residues long. The germline V gene encodes CDR1 SEHNR and CDR2 FQNEAQ (reference sequence). In DNA form, the CDR3 reads TGTGCCAGCAGCCCCCCAAGTAGGGAGAATGAGGATGAGCAGTTCTTC. It is translated as CASSPPSRENEDEQFF.

This clone has more than one count but fewer than ten. This chain joins TRBV7-9 and TRBJ1-2; 9 bases agree with TRBD1. The CDR3 runs 17 residues. V lost 4 bases and J lost 0; bases outside the gene matches: 9. Germline V gene sequence: CDR1 SEHNR, CDR2 FQNEAQ (reference sequence). The CDR3 DNA reads TGTGCCAGCAGCTCGTACCGGGACAGGGACTCTAACTATGGCTACACCTTC. This sequence encodes CASSSYRDRDSNYGYTF.

This chain links TRBV28 with TRBJ2-7; no definite D call. Trimming pared 8 bases from V and 2 bases from J, leaving 16 bases between. The germline V gene has CDR1 MDHEN and CDR2 SYDVKM. This CDR3 spans 14 amino acids. CDR3 region: CASSPRSPTYEQYF. CDR3 DNA: TGTGCCAGCTCACCTAGGTCGCCGACCTACGAGCAGTACTTC.

The chain recombines TRBV28 with TRBJ1-5, with TRBD1 matching over 8 bases. The CDR3 runs to 16 residues. Germline assignment: CDR1 MDHEN and CDR2 SYDVKM. V lost 6 bases and J lost 0; bases outside the gene matches: 7. The CDR3 coding sequence is TGTGCCAGCAGGCGAAGAGGACAGGGTAGCAATCAGCCCCAGCATTTT. It yields the protein CASRRRGQGSNQPQHF.

The rearrangement uses TRBV7-6 and TRBJ1-4; weak D call: TRBD1 (5 bases). The CDR3 runs to 16 residues. The germline V gene encodes CDR1 SGHVS and CDR2 FNYEAQ. Deletions cut 7 bases from V and 8 bases from J, with 23 bases between. The CDR3 reads CASTERGVNGTEKLFF. The CDR3 coding sequence is TGTGCCAGCACCGAGCGGGGGGTGAATGGTACGGAAAAACTGTTTTTT.

The gene calls are TRBV6-5 and TRBJ2-7, with 10 bases aligning to TRBD2. The ends lost 2 bases at V and 4 bases at J; junction bases unmatched: 8. Germline CDR1 is MNHEY and CDR2 is SVGAGI. CDR3 length equals 16 residues. The CDR3 is CASSYIAGGGSYEQYF. CDR3 coding DNA: TGTGCCAGCAGTTACATAGCGGGAGGAGGTTCGTACGAGCAGTACTTC.

The rearrangement uses TRBV6-1 and TRBJ2-7, with D possibly being TRBD2 (6 bases). The ends were cut back, 0 bases at V and 3 bases at J, with 15 bases in the middle. Germline loops: CDR1 MNHNS, CDR2 SASEGT. The CDR3 runs to 16 residues. The CDR3 spells CASSEAPGSPLYEQYF. The CDR3 DNA reads as TGTGCCAGCAGTGAAGCCCCCGGGAGCCCTCTCTACGAGCAGTACTTC.

The CDR3 sequence: CASSTRWGADTQYF. As DNA, the CDR3 is TGCGCCAGCAGCACAAGGTGGGGCGCAGATACGCAGTATTTT. V gene TRBV4-3 combines with J gene TRBJ2-3; possibly TRBD1 for D (5 bases). The CDR3 contains 14 residues. Germline V gives CDR1 LGHNA, CDR2 YSLEER. V shed 5 bases and J shed 4 bases, with 13 bases lying between them.

The rearrangement joins TRBV5-8 to TRBJ2-5; TRBD2 agrees at 9 bases. The germline V gene has CDR1 SGHTS and CDR2 YDEGEE. This CDR3 is built from 18 residues. V shed 3 bases, J shed 5 bases, and the junction held 17 bases outside the gene matches. In DNA form, the CDR3 reads TGTGCCAGCAGCTCCCCTCCTTGGGCGGGAGGGCCGGGGGAGACCCAGTACTTC. This translates into CASSSPPWAGGPGETQYF.

This rearrangement joins TRBV4-1 to TRBJ2-1, with D tentatively TRBD2 (6 bases). Trimming took 3 bases from V and 6 from J, leaving 15 bases between them. The germline gives CDR1 MGHRA, CDR2 YSYEKL. The CDR3 covers 15 residues. CDR3 nucleotide sequence: TGCGCCAGCAGCCAGGAGACTAGTGTTCGCAATGAGCAGTTCTTC. This translates into CASSQETSVRNEQFF.

The chain couples TRBV2 to TRBJ2-1; 9 bases map to TRBD1. This CDR3 is 16 amino acids long. Germline V gene sequence: CDR1 SNHLY, CDR2 FYNNEI. V gave up 3 bases and J gave up 6 bases; unmatched junction bases: 9. This CDR3 is CASSDSGTGTINEQFF. In nucleotides, the CDR3 is TGTGCCAGCAGTGATTCCGGGACAGGGACAATCAATGAGCAGTTCTTC.

The chain couples TRBV27 to TRBJ2-7; no reliable D call. CDR1 MNHEY and CDR2 SMNVEV come from the germline V gene (reference sequence). The CDR3 is 16 residues long. V lost 4 bases and J 3 bases, leaving 19 bases between the germline ends. The CDR3 loop reads CASSSYFLTGIYEQYF. CDR3 bases: TGTGCCAGCAGTTCCTACTTCCTGACTGGAATCTACGAGCAGTACTTC.

The V call is TRBV7-9, the J call TRBJ1-4; 8 positions match TRBD1. Trimming at V came to 4 bases and at J to 5 bases, leaving 0 bases not matched to a gene. CDR1 SEHNR and CDR2 FQNEAQ come from the germline V gene (reference sequence). CDR3 length: 13 residues. The CDR3 DNA sequence: TGTGCCAGCAGCTGGACAGGGAATGAAAAACTGTTTTTT. Its translation: CASSWTGNEKLFF.

The CDR3 region is CASSQDPPGGRSGPTF. The CDR3 bases are TGCGCCAGCAGCCAAGATCCGCCAGGGGGCAGGAGTGGGCCCACCTTC. V and J are TRBV4-3 and TRBJ1-2; 8 bases agree with TRBD1. CDR3 length: 16 amino acids. The V and J ends lost 0 bases and 13 bases, in that order; junction bases with no gene match: 16. Germline CDR1 and CDR2: LGHNA and YSLEER.

This chain connects TRBV5-4 to TRBJ1-1; D remains unclear. From germline, CDR1 is SGHNT and CDR2 YYREEE (reference sequence). Trimming took 5 bases from V and 1 from J, leaving 21 bases between them. This CDR3 region has 17 residues. This CDR3 reads CASSHMHGVEKNTEAFF. The CDR3 DNA is TGTGCCAGCAGTCATATGCACGGGGTAGAAAAGAACACTGAAGCTTTCTTT.

This chain connects TRBV6-6 to TRBJ2-7; a weak D match, TRBD1 (5 bases). Germline CDR1 is MNHNY and CDR2 is SVGAGI (reference sequence). Deletions cut 5 bases from V and 5 bases from J, with 16 bases between. There are 14 residues in the CDR3. CDR3 nucleotide sequence: TGTGCCAGCAGTCGTAAATCCTCAGGGCACGAGCAGTACTTC. Amino acids: CASSRKSSGHEQYF.

Only one count was recorded for this clone. The rearrangement links TRBV6-1 to TRBJ2-7, with TRBD2 identical over 10 bases. Germline assignment: CDR1 MNHNS and CDR2 SASEGT. V shed 6 bases, J shed 1 base, and the junction held 6 bases outside the gene matches. This CDR3 spans 15 amino acids. CDR3 sequence (DNA): TGTGCCAGCAGACCCCTAGCGGGAGAGTCCTACGAGCAGTACTTC. Translated: CASRPLAGESYEQYF.

CDR3: CASSLVLEREGPPSGELFF. The CDR3 DNA sequence: TGTGCCAGCAGCTTAGTTCTCGAGCGGGAGGGCCCGCCCTCCGGGGAGCTGTTTTTT. This chain links TRBV7-2 with TRBJ2-2; 10 bases are shared with TRBD2. This CDR3 has 19 amino acids. Germline CDR1 reads SGHTA; CDR2 reads FQGNSA. The junction had 14 bases not matched to a gene; V was cut back by 1 base and J by 6 bases.

The CDR3 region is CATGGEGEKLFF. CDR3 bases: TGTGCCACCGGGGGGGAAGGTGAAAAACTGTTTTTT. The rearrangement uses TRBV19 and TRBJ1-4; TRBD1 is a possible D gene (5 bases). The CDR3 extends over 12 amino acids. Trimming removed 10 bases at V and 7 bases at J, with 13 bases between. Germline V lookup: CDR1 LNHDA, CDR2 SQIVND (reference sequence).

The J gene is TRBJ1-2, the V gene TRBV11-2, with D possibly matching TRBD1 (5 bases). Germline lookup yields CDR1 SGHAT and CDR2 FQNNGV. The CDR3 loop spans 18 amino acids. Trimming stripped 1 base from V and 1 base from J, with 19 bases between. The CDR3 is CASSLVGAAYLLNYGYTF. Here the CDR3 DNA reads TGTGCCAGCAGCTTAGTTGGGGCAGCCTACCTACTTAACTATGGCTACACCTTC.

The V call is TRBV7-2, the J call TRBJ2-1; TRBD1 agrees at 7 bases. The J segment lost 7 bases and the V segment lost 2 bases, leaving 11 bases of the junction unmatched. The CDR3 extends over 16 amino acids. Germline assignment: CDR1 SGHTA and CDR2 FQGNSA. In DNA form, the CDR3 reads TGTGCCAGCAGCTTAATAAGCAGGGGGTTTTCGAATGAGCAGTTCTTC. Protein: CASSLISRGFSNEQFF.